Listed below are T cell receptor beta chains from one sample, sequenced in a study of blood T cells in healthy people across ages. Each CDR3 protein gets one entry after TCRdb re-called the 5' RACE reads with MiXCR. The top ten clones hold 29% of a sample with about 280,000 distinct CDR3 sequences, 25% to 30% of them seen once. The sequencing sample was made of blood. The receptors originated from a woman aged 70-85 years in good health. The CDR3 runs from the conserved cysteine through the conserved F or W. Each record gives: clone size, V gene, J gene, D gene, CDR3 DNA, CDR3 protein. D genes are given only for firm matches. Rows give clone size only sometimes, using once, few, many, or a class for an expanded clone.

size: few
V: TRBV29-1
J: TRBJ2-2
D: TRBD2
DNA: TGCAGCAGCAAGCGGGACAACACCGGGGAGCTGTTTTTT
CDR3: CSSKRDNTGELFF

size: NA
V: TRBV4-1
J: TRBJ1-4
D: TRBD1
DNA: TGCGCCAGCAGCCAAACGGGACAGGTGAAGGGTAATGAAAAACTGTTTTTT
CDR3: CASSQTGQVKGNEKLFF

size: many
V: TRBV28
J: TRBJ1-3
D: NA
DNA: TGTGCCAGCAGTCCTCCTCTCGGTCGATCCTCTGGAAACACCATATATTTT
CDR3: CASSPPLGRSSGNTIYF

size: many
V: TRBV5-6
J: TRBJ1-5
D: NA
DNA: TGTGCCAGCAGCTTTGGGCAGCCCCAGCATTTT
CDR3: CASSFGQPQHF

size: few
V: TRBV4-3
J: TRBJ1-2
D: NA
DNA: NA
CDR3: CASSQDRSMATPSHF

size: NA
V: TRBV10-3
J: TRBJ1-4
D: NA
DNA: TGTGCCATCAGCGGCAGGGTGAATGAAAAACTGTTTTTT
CDR3: CAISGRVNEKLFF

size: NA
V: TRBV5-1
J: TRBJ2-3
D: NA
DNA: TGCGCCAGCAGCTTCGTAAGCATAGATACGCAGTATTTT
CDR3: CASSFVSIDTQYF

size: NA
V: TRBV5-1
J: TRBJ1-4
D: NA
DNA: TGCGCCAGCAGCCCTTTGGCGGGAGGAGATGAAAAACTGTTTTTT
CDR3: CASSPLAGGDEKLFF

size: NA
V: TRBV6-5
J: TRBJ1-6
D: NA
DNA: TGTGCCAGCAGTTATGGGGAGGGGTATAATTCACCCCTCCACTTT
CDR3: CASSYGEGYNSPLHF

size: few
V: TRBV5-5
J: TRBJ1-6
D: NA
DNA: TGTGCCAGCAGCAGCCGGGACGGCTATAATTCACCCCTCCACTTT
CDR3: CASSSRDGYNSPLHF

size: few
V: TRBV29-1
J: TRBJ2-1
D: TRBD1
DNA: TGCAGCGTTGTGGGCAGGGGGCTCGGTGAGCAGTTCTTC
CDR3: CSVVGRGLGEQFF

size: few
V: TRBV7-9
J: TRBJ2-1
D: NA
DNA: TGTGCCAGCAGCTCTGGGTCTCCACTAGCTAATGAGCAGTTCTTC
CDR3: CASSSGSPLANEQFF

size: NA
V: TRBV12-3/TRBV12-4
J: TRBJ2-3
D: NA
DNA: TGTGCCAGCAGCCATGGAATATTATCTACAGATGCGCAGTATTTT
CDR3: CASSHGILSTDAQYF

size: NA
V: TRBV4-1
J: TRBJ1-4
D: TRBD1
DNA: TGCGCCAGCAGCCAGACGGGACAGCTCCCTCGGGCTAATGAAAAACTGTTTTTT
CDR3: CASSQTGQLPRANEKLFF

size: NA
V: TRBV6-1
J: TRBJ2-1
D: TRBD2
DNA: TGTGCCAGCAGTCCCTCCTTTAGCGGGAGTTTTAATGAGCAGTTCTTC
CDR3: CASSPSFSGSFNEQFF

size: few
V: TRBV20-1
J: TRBJ2-7
D: TRBD1
DNA: TGCAGTGTTTCGGGACAGGGTGGAAACGAGCAGTACTTC
CDR3: CSVSGQGGNEQYF

size: NA
V: TRBV9
J: TRBJ2-7
D: TRBD2
DNA: TGTGCCAGCAGCAAAACTCGCGGGAGCTCCTACGAGCAGTACTTC
CDR3: CASSKTRGSSYEQYF

size: NA
V: TRBV6-6
J: TRBJ1-2
D: NA
DNA: TGTGCCAGCAGTTACTCATCGCAGCTAGCCTCCTTC
CDR3: CASSYSSQLASF

size: NA
V: TRBV6-6
J: TRBJ2-1
D: NA
DNA: TGTGCCAGCAGCGCCAGCGTGTCCTACAATGAGCAGTTCTTC
CDR3: CASSASVSYNEQFF

size: NA
V: TRBV20-1
J: TRBJ1-1
D: TRBD1
DNA: TGCAGTGCTACTAGATCGACAGGGATGATGAACACTGAAGCTTTCTTT
CDR3: CSATRSTGMMNTEAFF

size: NA
V: TRBV5-1
J: TRBJ2-5
D: NA
DNA: TGCGCCAGCAGCTTGGGACCATTTCAAGAGACCCAGTACTTC
CDR3: CASSLGPFQETQYF

size: NA
V: TRBV5-1
J: TRBJ1-2
D: NA
DNA: TGCGCCAGCAGCTTGTACGCGGGCAACTATGGCTACACCTTC
CDR3: CASSLYAGNYGYTF

size: NA
V: TRBV6-1
J: TRBJ1-6
D: NA
DNA: TGTGCCACCCGACCCTCGACAGGATTAAATTCACCCCTCCACTTT
CDR3: CATRPSTGLNSPLHF

size: once
V: TRBV7-6
J: TRBJ2-7
D: NA
DNA: TGTGCCAGCAGCTTAGCGGGTCAGGGGTCCTACGAGCAGTACTTC
CDR3: CASSLAGQGSYEQYF

size: NA
V: TRBV7-7
J: TRBJ1-1
D: TRBD1
DNA: TGTGCTAGCAGTAGGGACAGGAACACTGAAGCTTTCTTT
CDR3: CASSRDRNTEAFF

size: few
V: TRBV20-1
J: TRBJ1-4
D: NA
DNA: TGCAGTGCTAGAGATCCCCTCAGGAGTGAAAAACTGTTTTTT
CDR3: CSARDPLRSEKLFF

size: NA
V: TRBV7-9
J: TRBJ2-1
D: NA
DNA: TGTGCCACCGCCCTTTCCAGGGACTACAATGAGCAGTTCTTC
CDR3: CATALSRDYNEQFF

size: NA
V: TRBV6-1
J: TRBJ2-1
D: NA
DNA: TGTGCCAGCATGTTCGTGGGCGATGAGCAGTTCTTC
CDR3: CASMFVGDEQFF

size: NA
V: TRBV9
J: TRBJ2-5
D: TRBD2
DNA: TGTGCCAGCAGCGTAGGGGGGACTAGGGGGGAGACCCAGTACTTC
CDR3: CASSVGGTRGETQYF

size: NA
V: TRBV11-2
J: TRBJ2-5
D: NA
DNA: TGTGCCAGCAGCTTAGCGGGACTTCGGCAAGAGACCCAGTACTTC
CDR3: CASSLAGLRQETQYF

size: few
V: TRBV28
J: TRBJ1-2
D: NA
DNA: TGTGCCAGCAGTAGGATCGTGGACTATGGCTACACCTTC
CDR3: CASSRIVDYGYTF

size: many
V: TRBV5-1
J: TRBJ1-1
D: NA
DNA: TGCGCCAGCAGTTATGCGTCTGGGGGACGCATTAAGAACACTGAAGCTTTCTTT
CDR3: CASSYASGGRIKNTEAFF

size: NA
V: TRBV5-1
J: TRBJ1-1
D: TRBD1
DNA: TGCGCCAGCAGCGGGTTGACAGGGTTTGACACTGAAGCTTTCTTT
CDR3: CASSGLTGFDTEAFF

size: NA
V: TRBV20-1
J: TRBJ2-3
D: TRBD2
DNA: TGCAGTGCTAGAGGCGGACTAGCGGGAGGGCCAAGTGGCACAGATACGCAGTATTTT
CDR3: CSARGGLAGGPSGTDTQYF

size: few
V: TRBV4-1
J: TRBJ2-1
D: NA
DNA: TGCGCCAGCAGCCAATTCTTCGGGACGCTCTACAATGAGCAGTTCTTC
CDR3: CASSQFFGTLYNEQFF

size: NA
V: TRBV7-2
J: TRBJ1-1
D: NA
DNA: TGTGCCAGCAGTCTCGGGCACACTAACACTGAAGCTTTCTTT
CDR3: CASSLGHTNTEAFF

size: many
V: TRBV20-1
J: TRBJ2-7
D: NA
DNA: TGCAGTGCTAGAGTACCATCATATTGGGGAGATCGCGCGGGCTGGGTCTACGAGCAGTACTTC
CDR3: CSARVPSYWGDRAGWVYEQYF

size: few
V: TRBV5-1
J: TRBJ2-1
D: NA
DNA: TGCGCCAGCAGCCGGGGCCCGGCCTACAATGAGCAGTTCTTC
CDR3: CASSRGPAYNEQFF

size: NA
V: TRBV12-3/TRBV12-4
J: TRBJ2-7
D: TRBD1
DNA: TGTGCCAGCAGTCTAACCGGGACAGGGTGGTACGAGCAGTACTTC
CDR3: CASSLTGTGWYEQYF

size: medium-sized
V: TRBV28
J: TRBJ2-5
D: NA
DNA: TGTGCCAGCAGGTCGCTAGGGGGGGGGGGTTCCGAGACCCAGTACTTC
CDR3: CASRSLGGGGSETQYF

size: NA
V: TRBV6-5
J: TRBJ2-5
D: NA
DNA: TGTGCCAGCAGTTACTCGGAGGGGAACCAAGAGACCCAGTACTTC
CDR3: CASSYSEGNQETQYF